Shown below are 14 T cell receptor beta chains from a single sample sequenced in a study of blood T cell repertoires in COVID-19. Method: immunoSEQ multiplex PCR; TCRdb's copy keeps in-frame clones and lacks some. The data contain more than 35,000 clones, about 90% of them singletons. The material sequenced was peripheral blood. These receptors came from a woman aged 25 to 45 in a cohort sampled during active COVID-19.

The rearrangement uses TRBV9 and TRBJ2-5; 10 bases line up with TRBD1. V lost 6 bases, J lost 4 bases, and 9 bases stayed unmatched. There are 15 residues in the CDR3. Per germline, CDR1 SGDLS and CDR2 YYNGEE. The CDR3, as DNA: TGTGCCAGCACCCGGGACAGGGGCTTAATAGAGACCCAGTACTTC. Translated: CASTRDRGLIETQYF.

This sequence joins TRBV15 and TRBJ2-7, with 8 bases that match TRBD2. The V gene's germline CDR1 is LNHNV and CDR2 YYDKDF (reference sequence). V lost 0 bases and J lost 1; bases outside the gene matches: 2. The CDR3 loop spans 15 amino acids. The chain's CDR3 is CATSRDGTSSYEQYF. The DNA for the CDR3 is TGTGCCACCAGCAGAGATGGGACTAGTTCCTACGAGCAGTACTTC.

The CDR3 coding sequence is TGTGCCAGCAGCCAAGAGTCAGAATCCTCCTACGAGCAGTACTTC. Its protein product is CASSQESESSYEQYF. V usage is TRBV4-2 and J usage is TRBJ2-7; no firm D call. Germline lookup yields CDR1 LGHNA and CDR2 YNFKEQ. The CDR3 is 15 residues long. The ends were cut back, 0 bases at V and 0 bases at J, with 9 bases in the middle.

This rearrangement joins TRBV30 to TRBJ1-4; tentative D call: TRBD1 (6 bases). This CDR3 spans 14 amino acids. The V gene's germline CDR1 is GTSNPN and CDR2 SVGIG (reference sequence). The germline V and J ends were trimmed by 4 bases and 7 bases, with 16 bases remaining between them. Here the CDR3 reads CAWNRQASGEKLFF. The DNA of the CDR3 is TGTGCCTGGAACCGACAGGCCTCCGGTGAAAAACTGTTTTTT.

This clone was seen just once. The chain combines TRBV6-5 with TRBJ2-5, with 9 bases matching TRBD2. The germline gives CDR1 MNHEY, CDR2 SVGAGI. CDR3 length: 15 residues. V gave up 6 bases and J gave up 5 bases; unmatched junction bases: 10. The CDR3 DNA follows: TGTGCCAGCAGCCCGGGTAGCGGGAGACCCGAGACCCAGTACTTC. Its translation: CASSPGSGRPETQYF.

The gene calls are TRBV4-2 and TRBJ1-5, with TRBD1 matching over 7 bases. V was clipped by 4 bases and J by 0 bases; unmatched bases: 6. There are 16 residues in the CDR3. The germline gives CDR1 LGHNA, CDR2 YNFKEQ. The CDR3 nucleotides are TGTGCCAGCAGCCCAAACAGGGGAGGTAGCAATCAGCCCCAGCATTTT. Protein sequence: CASSPNRGGSNQPQHF.

The CDR3 region has the DNA TGTGCCAGCAGCCCCACTAGCGGGAAGGACTATGAGCAGTTCTTC. It codes for CASSPTSGKDYEQFF. This chain uses TRBV3-1 (or the pseudogene TRBV3-2) with TRBJ2-1, with 10 bases matching TRBD2. Trimming took 4 bases from V and 8 from J; bases not matched to a gene: 8. The CDR3 runs 15 residues. Germline CDR1 LGHDT, CDR2 YNNKEL (reference sequence).

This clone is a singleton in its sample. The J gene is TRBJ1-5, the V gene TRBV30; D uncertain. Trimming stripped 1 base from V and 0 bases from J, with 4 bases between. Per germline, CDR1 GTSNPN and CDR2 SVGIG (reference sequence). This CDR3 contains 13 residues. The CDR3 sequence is CAWSESSNQPQHF. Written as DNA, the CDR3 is TGTGCCTGGAGTGAGAGTAGCAATCAGCCCCAGCATTTT. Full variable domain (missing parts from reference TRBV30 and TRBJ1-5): SQTIHQWPATLVQPVGSPLSLECTVEGTSNPNLYWYRQAAGRGLQLLFYSVGIGQISSEVPQNLSASRPQDRQFILSSKKLLLSDSGFYLCAWSESSNQPQHFGDGTRLSIL.

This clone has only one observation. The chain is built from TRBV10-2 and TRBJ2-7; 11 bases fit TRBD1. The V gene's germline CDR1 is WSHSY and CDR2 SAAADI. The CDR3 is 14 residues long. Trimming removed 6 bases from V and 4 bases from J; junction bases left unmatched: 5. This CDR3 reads CASSPGTGGYEQYF. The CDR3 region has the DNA TGCGCCAGCAGCCCGGGGACAGGGGGTTACGAGCAGTACTTC.

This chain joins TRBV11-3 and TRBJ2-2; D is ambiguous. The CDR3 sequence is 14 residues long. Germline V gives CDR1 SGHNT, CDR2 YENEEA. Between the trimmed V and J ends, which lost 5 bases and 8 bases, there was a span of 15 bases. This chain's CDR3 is CASSVLPVEGELFF. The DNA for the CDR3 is TGTGCCAGCAGCGTTCTCCCCGTAGAAGGGGAGCTGTTTTTT.

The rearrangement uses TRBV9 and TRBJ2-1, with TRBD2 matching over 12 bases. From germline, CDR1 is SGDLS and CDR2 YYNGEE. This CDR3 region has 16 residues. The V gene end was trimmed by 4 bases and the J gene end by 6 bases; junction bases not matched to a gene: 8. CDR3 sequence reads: CASSPKGLAGFNEQFF. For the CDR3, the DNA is TGTGCCAGCAGCCCAAAGGGACTAGCGGGTTTCAATGAGCAGTTCTTC.

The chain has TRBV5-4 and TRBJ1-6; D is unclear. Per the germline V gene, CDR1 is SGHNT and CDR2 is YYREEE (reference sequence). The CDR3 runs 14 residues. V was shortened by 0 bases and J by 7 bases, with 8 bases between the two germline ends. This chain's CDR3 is CASSLEQSNSPLHF. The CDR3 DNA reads TGTGCCAGCAGCTTGGAACAGTCCAATTCACCCCTCCACTTT. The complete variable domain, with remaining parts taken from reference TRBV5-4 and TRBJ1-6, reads ETGVTQSPTHLIKTRGQQVTLRCSSQSGHNTVSWYQQALGQGPQFIFQYYREEENGRGNFPPRFSGLQFPNYSSELNVNALELDDSALYLCASSLEQSNSPLHFGNGTRLTVT.

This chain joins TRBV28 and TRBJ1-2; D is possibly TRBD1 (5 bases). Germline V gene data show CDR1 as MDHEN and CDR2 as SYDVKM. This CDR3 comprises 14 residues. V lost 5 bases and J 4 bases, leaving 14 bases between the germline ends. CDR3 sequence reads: CASSHPTRGYGYTF. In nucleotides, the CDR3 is TGTGCCAGCAGTCACCCCACAAGGGGCTATGGCTACACCTTC.

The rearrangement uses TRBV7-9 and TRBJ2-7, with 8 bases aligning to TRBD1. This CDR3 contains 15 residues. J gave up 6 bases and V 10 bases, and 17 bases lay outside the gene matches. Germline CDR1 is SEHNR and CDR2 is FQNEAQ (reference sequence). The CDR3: CATSTRDRTRGEQYF. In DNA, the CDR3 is TGTGCCACGTCTACCCGGGACAGGACCAGGGGCGAGCAGTACTTC.